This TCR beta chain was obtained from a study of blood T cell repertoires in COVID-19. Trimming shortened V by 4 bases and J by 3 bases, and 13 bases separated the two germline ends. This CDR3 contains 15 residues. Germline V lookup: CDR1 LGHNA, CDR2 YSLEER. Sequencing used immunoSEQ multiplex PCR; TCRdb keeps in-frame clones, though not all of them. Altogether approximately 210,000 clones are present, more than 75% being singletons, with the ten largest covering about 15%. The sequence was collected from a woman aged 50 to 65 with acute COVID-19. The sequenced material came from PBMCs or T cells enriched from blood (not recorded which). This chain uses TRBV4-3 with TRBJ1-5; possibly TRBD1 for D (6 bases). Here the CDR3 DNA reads TGCGCCAGCAGCCCCCTTTCAGGGGACAATCAGCCCCAGCATTTT. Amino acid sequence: CASSPLSGDNQPQHF.